One sample yielded the 29 T cell receptor beta chains listed below, sequenced in a study of T cells in tuberculosis. Time point described: new active TB diagnosis, blood taken before or within 7 days of starting treatment. The method was immunoSEQ multiplex PCR; TCRdb's version includes in-frame clones alone and lacks a portion of them. The table lists tens of thousands of clones, 90% to 95% of them singletons. This material consisted of PBMCs, taken at tuberculosis diagnosis. These TCRs come from an adult with tuberculosis.

The rearrangement uses TRBV11-2 and TRBJ2-1; 7 bases map to TRBD2. V shed 5 bases and J 7 bases; nucleotides not matched to a gene: 2. CDR3 length equals 12 residues. The germline gives CDR1 SGHAT, CDR2 FQNNGV. CDR3 sequence (DNA): TGTGCCAGCAGCAGGACTAGGAATGAGCAGTTCTTC. It translates to CASSRTRNEQFF.

The chain links TRBV14 to TRBJ2-4, with 7 positions matching TRBD2. CDR3 length equals 15 residues. CDR1 SGHDN and CDR2 FVKESK come from the germline V gene. V shed 1 base and J 9 bases; nucleotides not matched to a gene: 9. The CDR3 DNA is TGTGCCAGCAGCCAAGTGGGAGGGACCCCTGGCATTCAGTACTTC. This codes for CASSQVGGTPGIQYF. Drawing the rest from reference TRBV14 and TRBJ2-4, the complete variable domain is EAGVTQFPSHSVIEKGQTVTLRCDPISGHDNLYWYRRVMGKEIKFLLHFVKESKQDESGMPNNRFLAERTGGTYSTLKVQPAELEDSGVYFCASSQVGGTPGIQYFGAGTRLSVL.

V is TRBV5-1 and J is TRBJ1-1, with 8 bases matching TRBD1. There are 14 residues in the CDR3. Per the germline V gene, CDR1 is SGHRS and CDR2 is YFSETQ. The trim removed 4 bases at V and 3 bases at J, leaving 5 bases unmatched. CDR3 DNA sequence: TGCGCCAGCAGCCCCGGGACAGGTTACACTGAAGCTTTCTTT. Its translation: CASSPGTGYTEAFF.

The chain joins TRBV5-1 to TRBJ2-7, with TRBD2 matching 11 bases. This CDR3 has 15 residues. V shed 4 bases and J 0 bases; nucleotides not matched to a gene: 3. CDR1 is SGHRS, CDR2 YFSETQ, per germline. The DNA of the CDR3 is TGCGCCAGCAGCATCACTAGCGGGAGCTCCTACGAGCAGTACTTC. Translated: CASSITSGSSYEQYF.

V gene TRBV27 combines with J gene TRBJ2-1; D not resolved. This CDR3 comprises 14 residues. The ends were cut back, 6 bases at V and 0 bases at J, with 9 bases in the middle. Germline V gives CDR1 MNHEY, CDR2 SMNVEV (reference sequence). CDR3 amino acids: CASSLWLSYNEQFF. CDR3 sequence (DNA): TGTGCCAGCAGCCTCTGGCTCTCCTACAATGAGCAGTTCTTC.

The rearrangement joins TRBV19 to TRBJ1-2; D perhaps matches TRBD1 (5 bases). Germline V gene data show CDR1 as LNHDA and CDR2 as SQIVND (reference sequence). This CDR3 contains 15 residues. V was shortened by 3 bases and J by 4 bases, with 15 bases between the two germline ends. For the CDR3, the DNA is TGTGCCAGTAGTATCACAGGCGACGAACCCTATGGCTACACCTTC. Amino acid sequence: CASSITGDEPYGYTF.

The CDR3 spells CATSRPRGTEAFF. The DNA of the CDR3 is TGTGCCACCAGCAGACCCCGGGGAACTGAAGCTTTCTTT. This chain joins TRBV15 and TRBJ1-1; D gene ambiguous. Germline assignment: CDR1 LNHNV and CDR2 YYDKDF (reference sequence). The CDR3 has 13 residues. Deletions cut 2 bases from V and 5 bases from J, with 9 bases between.

This sequence joins TRBV2 and TRBJ1-2; TRBD1 is a possible D gene (6 bases). The CDR3 is 14 residues long. In germline, CDR1 is SNHLY, CDR2 FYNNEI. Trimming removed 6 bases from V and 4 bases from J, with 15 bases in between. The CDR3 region has the DNA TGTGCCAGCAGGGCGGACAGCAGAGGCTATGGCTACACCTTC. Translation: CASRADSRGYGYTF.

The rearrangement links TRBV6-5 to TRBJ1-1, with D possibly matching TRBD1 (5 bases). Per germline, CDR1 MNHEY and CDR2 SVGAGI. The CDR3 loop spans 14 amino acids. With 0 bases removed from V and 6 bases from J, the gap between germline ends came to 11 bases. In nucleotides, the CDR3 is TGTGCCAGCAGTTACTCCAGGGCCGCCCCTGAAGCTTTCTTT. Residues: CASSYSRAAPEAFF.

The count of this clone is one. The CDR3 loop reads CASSLGPSGSSHEQYF. The CDR3 DNA reads as TGCGCCAGCAGCTTGGGTCCTAGCGGGAGTTCCCACGAGCAGTACTTC. The V gene is TRBV5-1, the J gene TRBJ2-7; TRBD2 agrees at 10 bases. This CDR3 region has 16 residues. The germline V gene has CDR1 SGHRS and CDR2 YFSETQ. V lost 0 bases and J lost 5; bases outside the gene matches: 8.

The V and J genes are TRBV10-3 and TRBJ2-7, with 8 bases identical to TRBD1. V lost 10 bases and J lost 5; bases outside the gene matches: 13. Germline V gives CDR1 ENHRY, CDR2 SYGVKD. The CDR3 runs 14 residues. The CDR3 DNA reads TGTGCCACCACACACGGGCTACAGGGGGACGAGCAGTACTTC. Protein sequence: CATTHGLQGDEQYF.

This chain links TRBV11-2 with TRBJ2-1; 8 bases match TRBD2. The CDR3 is 17 amino acids. Germline CDR1 reads SGHAT; CDR2 reads FQNNGV. V lost 7 bases, J lost 1 base, and 12 bases stayed unmatched. The CDR3 sequence is CASTGFGRAASYNEQFF. The CDR3 bases are TGTGCCAGCACCGGATTCGGGAGGGCCGCGTCCTACAATGAGCAGTTCTTC. Using reference TRBV11-2 and TRBJ2-1 for the parts outside the CDR3, the full variable domain is EAGVAQSPRYKIIEKRQSVAFWCNPISGHATLYWYQQILGQGPKLLIQFQNNGVVDDSQLPKDRFSAERLKGVDSTLKIQPAKLEDSAVYLCASTGFGRAASYNEQFFGPGTRLTVL.

J is TRBJ1-3 and V is TRBV9; no clear D gene. Trimming removed 0 bases at V and 2 bases at J, with 3 bases between. This CDR3 spans 13 amino acids. The germline V gene encodes CDR1 SGDLS and CDR2 YYNGEE. CDR3 sequence (DNA): TGTGCCAGCAGCGTAGGGCCTGGAAACACCATATATTTT. Protein sequence: CASSVGPGNTIYF.

The chain has TRBV9 and TRBJ2-1; TRBD1 agrees at 7 bases. CDR3 length equals 15 residues. The ends lost 2 bases at V and 7 bases at J; junction bases unmatched: 9. Germline-derived CDR1 and CDR2 are SGDLS and YYNGEE. CDR3 in DNA: TGTGCCAGCAGCGTGGGGACAGTCACCGTTAATGAGCAGTTCTTC. Translated, it gives CASSVGTVTVNEQFF.

This chain links TRBV5-1 with TRBJ1-2; TRBD1 matches at 9 bases. This CDR3 has 16 amino acids. V lost 3 bases, J lost 6 bases, and 12 bases stayed unmatched. Germline V lookup: CDR1 SGHRS, CDR2 YFSETQ. In DNA form, the CDR3 reads TGCGCCAGCAGCTCAGATGCCGGGACAGGGACAAATGGCTACACCTTC. This codes for CASSSDAGTGTNGYTF.

The CDR3, as DNA: TGCGCCAGCAGCCTTTCGGACTCCAATGAGCAGTTCTTC. It specifies CASSLSDSNEQFF. The chain has TRBV4-1 and TRBJ2-1; perhaps TRBD2 as D (5 bases). The germline V and J ends were trimmed by 4 bases and 6 bases, with 10 bases remaining between them. CDR1 MGHRA and CDR2 YSYEKL come from the germline V gene. This CDR3 comprises 13 residues.

The chain has TRBV5-1 and TRBJ2-1; TRBD2 matches 9 bases. V dropped 0 bases and J dropped 10; count of bases not matched to a gene: 8. The CDR3 length is 15 residues. Germline V CDR1 and CDR2: SGHRS, YFSETQ. The CDR3 DNA follows: TGCGCCAGCAGCTTGGGGGCGGGAGGGCCAGGCGAGCAGTTCTTC. Its translation is CASSLGAGGPGEQFF.

The chain has TRBV7-2 and TRBJ2-7; D gene uncertain. Trimming pared 5 bases from V and 0 bases from J, leaving 20 bases between. This CDR3 has 17 residues. Per the germline V gene, CDR1 is SGHTA and CDR2 is FQGNSA. The CDR3 spells CASSPDLLEHSSYEQYF. As DNA, the CDR3 is TGTGCCAGCAGCCCGGATCTCCTAGAGCATAGCTCCTACGAGCAGTACTTC.

This chain joins TRBV6-6 and TRBJ2-7, with D maybe TRBD1 (6 bases). V shed 11 bases and J shed 0 bases, with 20 bases lying between them. The CDR3 length is 15 residues. CDR1 and CDR2 from the germline V gene are MNHNY and SVGAGI (reference sequence). The CDR3 loop reads CACQPLRTVSYEQYF. Written as DNA, the CDR3 is TGTGCCTGCCAACCCCTTCGGACAGTCTCCTACGAGCAGTACTTC.

The chain uses TRBV5-1 and TRBJ2-7; 10 bases are shared with TRBD1. The germline gives CDR1 SGHRS, CDR2 YFSETQ. The CDR3 totals 16 residues. Unmatched junction bases numbered 6, after V lost 1 base and J lost 2 bases. CDR3 amino acids: CASSLSGTGVTYEQYF. CDR3 DNA: TGCGCCAGCAGCTTGTCGGGGACAGGGGTTACCTACGAGCAGTACTTC.

V and J are TRBV28 and TRBJ2-1; 8 bases fit TRBD2. The junction had 5 bases not matched to a gene; V was cut back by 4 bases and J by 0 bases. The CDR3 totals 16 residues. Germline V gene lookup returns CDR1 MDHEN and CDR2 SYDVKM. The CDR3 protein is CASSSVAGSSYNEQFF. CDR3 bases: TGTGCCAGCAGTTCGGTAGCGGGGAGCTCCTACAATGAGCAGTTCTTC.

The V call is TRBV30, the J call TRBJ1-3, with a possible D match to TRBD1 (5 bases). CDR1 is GTSNPN, CDR2 SVGIG, per germline (reference sequence). The V end lost 4 bases, the J end lost 2 bases, and 15 bases lay between the germline ends. The CDR3 totals 15 residues. The CDR3 region has the DNA TGTGCCTGGACTCGGCGGGGGGGGACTGGAAACACCATATATTTT. Amino acid sequence: CAWTRRGGTGNTIYF.

The chain is built from TRBV18 and TRBJ1-1; tentative D call: TRBD1 (5 bases). The CDR3 consists of 14 residues. V was cut by 2 bases and J by 1 base, with 8 bases left in between. Germline lookup yields CDR1 KGHSH and CDR2 LQKENI. CDR3 sequence reads: CASSPTGGNTEAFF. CDR3 in DNA: TGTGCCAGCTCACCAACGGGGGGGAACACTGAAGCTTTCTTT. Full variable domain (outside the CDR3, taken from reference TRBV18 and TRBJ1-1): NAGVMQNPRHLVRRRGQEARLRCSPMKGHSHVYWYRQLPEEGLKFMVYLQKENIIDESGMPKERFSAEFPKEGPSILRIQQVVRGDSAAYFCASSPTGGNTEAFFGQGTRLTVV.

Details on this clone: Compared with germline, one end of the junction differs, possibly owing to a read error. The chain has TRBV7-7 and TRBJ2-1; TRBD1 aligns across 9 bases. The CDR3 is 15 residues long. The germline gives CDR1 SSHAT, CDR2 FNYEAQ (reference sequence). The CDR3 DNA reads TGTGCTAGCAGCTTTGGGACAGGGTACGACAATGAGCAGTTCTTC. This codes for CASSFGTGYDNEQFF.

The chain carries TRBV9 and TRBJ1-2; 7 nucleotides agree with TRBD1. Germline CDR1 SGDLS, CDR2 YYNGEE. This CDR3 region has 15 residues. V dropped 4 bases and J dropped 4; count of bases not matched to a gene: 10. CDR3 sequence (DNA): TGTGCCAGCAGCCCGAGACAGGGTGGAACCTATGGCTACACCTTC. Translating it yields CASSPRQGGTYGYTF.

The chain is built from TRBV7-2 and TRBJ2-2, with 8 bases fitting TRBD1. There are 14 residues in the CDR3. Losses at the gene ends were 4 bases for V and 5 bases for J; bases not matched to a gene: 3. The germline CDR1 and CDR2 sequences are SGHTA and FQGNSA. Written as DNA, the CDR3 is TGTGCCAGCAGCTATTACAGGGGGACCGGGGAGCTGTTTTTT. It yields the protein CASSYYRGTGELFF.

The rearrangement links TRBV15 to TRBJ2-7; perhaps TRBD1 as D (6 bases). Germline CDR1 and CDR2: LNHNV and YYDKDF (reference sequence). The length of the CDR3 is 15 residues. The V end lost 0 bases, the J end lost 7 bases, and 16 bases lay between the germline ends. As DNA, the CDR3 is TGTGCCACCAGCAGAGATCGACAGGCGTCGGTTGAGCAGTACTTC. Amino acids: CATSRDRQASVEQYF.

V and J are TRBV30 and TRBJ2-2; unclear D gene. The CDR3 loop spans 12 amino acids. V was shortened by 4 bases and J by 7 bases, with 10 bases between the two germline ends. CDR1 and CDR2 from the germline V gene are GTSNPN and SVGIG (reference sequence). Here the CDR3 reads CAWNFPNGELFF. The CDR3 bases are TGTGCCTGGAATTTCCCCAACGGGGAGCTGTTTTTT. Full variable domain (missing parts from reference TRBV30 and TRBJ2-2): SQTIHQWPATLVQPVGSPLSLECTVEGTSNPNLYWYRQAAGRGLQLLFYSVGIGQISSEVPQNLSASRPQDRQFILSSKKLLLSDSGFYLCAWNFPNGELFFGEGSRLTVL.

The V call is TRBV20-1, the J call TRBJ1-2; D remains ambiguous. Trimming cost V 1 base and J 5 bases, with 5 bases left between them. CDR1 DFQATT and CDR2 SNEGSKA come from the germline V gene (reference sequence). The CDR3 length is 11 residues. The CDR3 DNA is TGCAGTGCTAGAGTTCCTTATGGCTACACCTTC. It encodes CSARVPYGYTF.